Listed below are T cell receptor beta chains from one sample, sequenced in a study of OX40 agonist ivuxolimab in advanced cancers. Only in-frame clones appear in the TCRdb table, and some are missing; sequencing was by immunoSEQ multiplex PCR. The top ten clones hold around 1.6% of a sample with some 98,000 clones, about 79% of them seen once. This specimen was CD4+ or CD8+ T cells sorted from blood, taken in a trial of the OX40 agonist ivuxolimab. The receptors shown here come from an adult with an advanced solid tumor such as melanoma, head and neck, liver or kidney cancer. The CDR3 runs from the conserved cysteine through the conserved F or W. Each record gives: J gene, clone size, V gene, D gene, CDR3 DNA, CDR3 protein. D genes are given only for firm matches. Expanded clones are given a class, and other clones once, few, many or no size at all.

j_gene: TRBJ2-2; abundance: -; v_gene: TRBV5-5; d_gene: TRBD2; CDR3nt: TGTGCCAGCAGCTTCTTAGAGGGGAGGGGCACCGGGGAGCTGTTTTTT; CDR3aa: CASSFLEGRGTGELFF
j_gene: TRBJ1-5; abundance: -; v_gene: TRBV21-1; d_gene: -; CDR3nt: TGTGCCAGACCAATAGCTCGGACAGATCTTAATCAGCCCCAGCATTTT; CDR3aa: CARPIARTDLNQPQHF
j_gene: TRBJ1-1; abundance: -; v_gene: TRBV28; d_gene: TRBD1; CDR3nt: TGTGCCAGCAGTCGTAGGACAGGTATGAACACTGAAGCTTTCTTT; CDR3aa: CASSRRTGMNTEAFF
j_gene: TRBJ1-5; abundance: once; v_gene: TRBV19; d_gene: -; CDR3nt: TGTGCCAGTAGCCCACAGAGCAATCAGCCCCAGCATTTT; CDR3aa: CASSPQSNQPQHF
j_gene: TRBJ2-7; abundance: -; v_gene: TRBV11-2; d_gene: -; CDR3nt: TGTGCCAGCAGCTTAGACCGGACGGGCCACGAGCAGTACTTC; CDR3aa: CASSLDRTGHEQYF
j_gene: TRBJ1-5; abundance: -; v_gene: TRBV28; d_gene: -; CDR3nt: TGTGCCAGCAGAGCGGGGGGGAGCAATCAGCCCCAGCATTTT; CDR3aa: CASRAGGSNQPQHF
j_gene: TRBJ2-2; abundance: -; v_gene: TRBV28; d_gene: TRBD2; CDR3nt: TGTGCCAGCAGTTTATTTGGGACTATTGCCGGGGAGCTGTTTTTT; CDR3aa: CASSLFGTIAGELFF
j_gene: TRBJ2-1; abundance: once; v_gene: TRBV11-2; d_gene: TRBD2; CDR3nt: TGTGCCAGCAGCTTAAGCGGGAGTTCCTACAATGAGCAGTTCTTC; CDR3aa: CASSLSGSSYNEQFF
j_gene: TRBJ1-1; abundance: -; v_gene: TRBV5-5; d_gene: -; CDR3nt: TGTGCCAGCAGCTTGGATGGGGGGGCCCCTGAAGCTTTCTTT; CDR3aa: CASSLDGGAPEAFF
j_gene: TRBJ2-7; abundance: -; v_gene: TRBV11-2; d_gene: -; CDR3nt: TGTGCCAGCAGCTTAGCCTCCGGGTCCCGCGGGTACGAGCAGTACTTC; CDR3aa: CASSLASGSRGYEQYF
j_gene: TRBJ2-7; abundance: -; v_gene: TRBV7-3; d_gene: TRBD2; CDR3nt: TGTGCCAGCAGCTTAGAGGGACTAGCGCTAACCTACGAGCAGTACTTC; CDR3aa: CASSLEGLALTYEQYF
j_gene: TRBJ1-1; abundance: few; v_gene: TRBV7-9; d_gene: -; CDR3nt: TGTGCCAGCCACGTTAACACTGAAGCTTTCTTT; CDR3aa: CASHVNTEAFF
j_gene: TRBJ1-5; abundance: -; v_gene: TRBV29-1; d_gene: -; CDR3nt: TGCAGCGTGGGCAACAGGGGCAATCAGCCCCAGCATTTT; CDR3aa: CSVGNRGNQPQHF
j_gene: TRBJ2-2; abundance: -; v_gene: TRBV21-1; d_gene: -; CDR3nt: TGTGCCAGCAGCAAAGTGAGCGGGGAGCTGTTTTTT; CDR3aa: CASSKVSGELFF
j_gene: TRBJ1-5; abundance: once; v_gene: TRBV19; d_gene: TRBD1; CDR3nt: TGTGCCAGTATCACCACAGGGGGCAATCAGCCCCAGCATTTT; CDR3aa: CASITTGGNQPQHF
j_gene: TRBJ2-5; abundance: -; v_gene: TRBV4-3; d_gene: TRBD2; CDR3nt: TGCGCCAGCAGCCAAGAAAGCGGGGGGCCCCTTGGGACCCAGTACTTC; CDR3aa: CASSQESGGPLGTQYF
j_gene: TRBJ2-7; abundance: -; v_gene: TRBV4-2; d_gene: TRBD1; CDR3nt: TGTGCCAGCAGCCAAGCGGCGGGGACAGGGGCTTCCGAGCAGTACTTC; CDR3aa: CASSQAAGTGASEQYF
j_gene: TRBJ1-1; abundance: -; v_gene: TRBV9; d_gene: -; CDR3nt: TGTGCCAGCAGCAGAGACAGCTCAGAAGCTTTCTTT; CDR3aa: CASSRDSSEAFF
j_gene: TRBJ1-5; abundance: -; v_gene: TRBV6-5; d_gene: -; CDR3nt: TGTGCCAGCAGTTACTCGAGTCCGGGTCAGCCCCAGCATTTT; CDR3aa: CASSYSSPGQPQHF
j_gene: TRBJ1-4; abundance: -; v_gene: TRBV5-5; d_gene: -; CDR3nt: TGTGCCAGCAGCTTGGGGGTGGCAGGGACGAATGAAAAACTGTTTTTT; CDR3aa: CASSLGVAGTNEKLFF
j_gene: TRBJ2-6; abundance: -; v_gene: TRBV6-6; d_gene: -; CDR3nt: TGTGCCAGCACCCGGGGCTCTGGGGCCAACGTCCTGACTTTC; CDR3aa: CASTRGSGANVLTF
j_gene: TRBJ2-1; abundance: -; v_gene: TRBV4-3; d_gene: TRBD1; CDR3nt: TGCGCCAGCAGCCAAGACATGGACAGGTACAATGAGCAGTTCTTC; CDR3aa: CASSQDMDRYNEQFF
j_gene: TRBJ2-5; abundance: -; v_gene: TRBV18; d_gene: TRBD2; CDR3nt: TGTGCCAGCTCACCTGCCGGGACTAGCGTGAAAGAGACCCAGTACTTC; CDR3aa: CASSPAGTSVKETQYF
j_gene: TRBJ2-2; abundance: once; v_gene: TRBV23-1; d_gene: TRBD1; CDR3nt: TGCGCCAGCAGTCTTTACAGGGGGCATGGAAAACGGGGAGCTGTTTTT; CDR3aa: CASSLYRGHGKRGAVF
j_gene: TRBJ1-6; abundance: -; v_gene: TRBV27; d_gene: -; CDR3nt: TGTGCCAGCAGTGCCCCCGGGATCTTCTATTCACCCCTCCACTTT; CDR3aa: CASSAPGIFYSPLHF
j_gene: TRBJ2-7; abundance: -; v_gene: TRBV7-2; d_gene: -; CDR3nt: TGTGCCAGCAGCTCTCAGTACGAGCAGTACTTC; CDR3aa: CASSSQYEQYF
j_gene: TRBJ2-3; abundance: -; v_gene: TRBV5-4; d_gene: -; CDR3nt: TGTGCCAGCAGCACCACAGATACGCAGTATTTT; CDR3aa: CASSTTDTQYF
j_gene: TRBJ1-5; abundance: -; v_gene: TRBV5-6; d_gene: -; CDR3nt: TGTGCCAGCAGCTCAAACATAGGGAGCAATCAGCCCCAGCATTTT; CDR3aa: CASSSNIGSNQPQHF
j_gene: TRBJ1-3; abundance: -; v_gene: TRBV7-9; d_gene: -; CDR3nt: TGTGCCAGCAGCTCATGGGGCTCCGGAAACACCATATATTTT; CDR3aa: CASSSWGSGNTIYF
j_gene: TRBJ2-7; abundance: -; v_gene: TRBV2; d_gene: TRBD2; CDR3nt: TGTGCCAGCACGTCAGGCGGGAGGCACTCCTACGAGCAGTACTTC; CDR3aa: CASTSGGRHSYEQYF
j_gene: TRBJ2-3; abundance: -; v_gene: TRBV7-9; d_gene: TRBD1; CDR3nt: TGTGCCAGCGGGGGACAGGGTTCATCAGATACGCAGTATTTT; CDR3aa: CASGGQGSSDTQYF
j_gene: TRBJ1-3; abundance: few; v_gene: TRBV12-5; d_gene: TRBD1; CDR3nt: TGTGCTAGTGGTGCCACAGGGGTCGGAAACACCATATATTTT; CDR3aa: CASGATGVGNTIYF
j_gene: TRBJ1-1; abundance: -; v_gene: TRBV18; d_gene: -; CDR3nt: TGTGCCAGCTCGCCCAGGGAGGCTGAAGCTTTCTTT; CDR3aa: CASSPREAEAFF
j_gene: TRBJ2-1; abundance: -; v_gene: TRBV27; d_gene: TRBD2; CDR3nt: TGTGCCAGCAGTCGCCGACTAGCGGACATCTCCTACAATGAGCAGTTCTTC; CDR3aa: CASSRRLADISYNEQFF
j_gene: TRBJ2-5; abundance: -; v_gene: TRBV7-2; d_gene: -; CDR3nt: TGTGCCAGCAGCCCACGGGACGGATTAACAGGAGAGACCCAGTACTTC; CDR3aa: CASSPRDGLTGETQYF
j_gene: TRBJ2-2; abundance: -; v_gene: TRBV6-5; d_gene: -; CDR3nt: TGTGCCAGCAGTACTACAGACACCGGGGAGCTGTTTTTT; CDR3aa: CASSTTDTGELFF
j_gene: TRBJ2-7; abundance: -; v_gene: TRBV7-8; d_gene: -; CDR3nt: TGTGCCAGCAGCATAACAGGGAACCACGAGCAGTACTTC; CDR3aa: CASSITGNHEQYF
j_gene: TRBJ1-1; abundance: -; v_gene: TRBV5-1; d_gene: -; CDR3nt: TGCGCCAGCAGCGGAGGGGGCACTGAAGCTTTCTTT; CDR3aa: CASSGGGTEAFF
j_gene: TRBJ2-3; abundance: -; v_gene: TRBV7-3; d_gene: -; CDR3nt: TGTGCCAGCAACCCGTCGGGGGTAAGAACAGATACGCAGTATTTT; CDR3aa: CASNPSGVRTDTQYF
j_gene: TRBJ2-5; abundance: -; v_gene: TRBV10-3; d_gene: -; CDR3nt: TGTGCCATCAGTGAAGGGCCCGGGGAGACCCAGTACTTC; CDR3aa: CAISEGPGETQYF
j_gene: TRBJ2-1; abundance: -; v_gene: TRBV7-9; d_gene: TRBD2; CDR3nt: TGTGCCAGCAGCTTAAGGAGCGGGAGTAGCGCCGAGCAGTTCTTC; CDR3aa: CASSLRSGSSAEQFF
j_gene: TRBJ2-7; abundance: -; v_gene: TRBV7-2; d_gene: -; CDR3nt: TGTGCCAGCAGCTTATTCCCACACTCCTACGAGCAGTACTTC; CDR3aa: CASSLFPHSYEQYF
j_gene: TRBJ1-2; abundance: -; v_gene: TRBV10-1; d_gene: TRBD1; CDR3nt: TGCGCCAGCATAGACCGGGACAGCCAAAACTATGGCTACACCTTC; CDR3aa: CASIDRDSQNYGYTF
j_gene: TRBJ1-5; abundance: few; v_gene: TRBV9; d_gene: TRBD1; CDR3nt: TGTGCCAGCAGCGTGGGGACAGCGTATCAGCCCCAGCATTTT; CDR3aa: CASSVGTAYQPQHF
j_gene: TRBJ1-1; abundance: -; v_gene: TRBV6-6; d_gene: -; CDR3nt: TGTGCCAGTTCAGAAATACTGAACACTGAAGCTTTCTTT; CDR3aa: CASSEILNTEAFF
j_gene: TRBJ2-7; abundance: -; v_gene: TRBV28; d_gene: -; CDR3nt: TGTGCCAGCAGTTTTGGTGGTGGGAGTAAATACGAGCAGTACTTC; CDR3aa: CASSFGGGSKYEQYF
j_gene: TRBJ2-1; abundance: -; v_gene: TRBV4-3; d_gene: -; CDR3nt: TGCGCCAGCAGCCAAAGGACGTGGCGGGGTGAGCAGTTCTTC; CDR3aa: CASSQRTWRGEQFF
j_gene: TRBJ2-3; abundance: -; v_gene: TRBV6-5; d_gene: -; CDR3nt: TGTGCCAGCAGTTACAGGGGGTTGGGCACAGATACGCAGTATTTT; CDR3aa: CASSYRGLGTDTQYF